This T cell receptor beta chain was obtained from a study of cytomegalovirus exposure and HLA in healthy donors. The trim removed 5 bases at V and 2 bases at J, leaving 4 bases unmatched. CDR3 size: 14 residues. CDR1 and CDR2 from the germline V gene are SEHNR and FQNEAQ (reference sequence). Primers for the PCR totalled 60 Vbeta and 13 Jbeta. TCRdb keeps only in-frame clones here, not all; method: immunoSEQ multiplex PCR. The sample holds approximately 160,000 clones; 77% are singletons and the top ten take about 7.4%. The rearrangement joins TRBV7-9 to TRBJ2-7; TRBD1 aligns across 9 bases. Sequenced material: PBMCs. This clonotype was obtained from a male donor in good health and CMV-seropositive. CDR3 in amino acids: CASSPWDRAYEQYF. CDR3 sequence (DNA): TGTGCCAGCAGCCCCTGGGACAGGGCCTACGAGCAGTACTTC.